The present T cell receptor (beta chain) was sequenced within a study of post-analysis software for immune sequencing data. Broader study findings: The F measure placed samples prepared in the same batch into strongly shared clusters. Relative to controls, patients had about five TRBV segments at higher frequency, with TRBV5-6, TRBV5-1 and TRBV20-1 among these. Controls showed significantly higher normalized Chao1 diversity than did multiple sclerosis patients.

Unique molecular identifiers had been added to the TCR beta cDNA libraries. A single record per CDR3 protein comes from TCRdb applying MiXCR to the PCR reads. Of hundreds of thousands of distinct CDR3 sequences listed, about 32% are singletons. CDR3 length: 15 amino acids. V was shortened by 2 bases and J by 1 base, with 11 bases between the two germline ends. Germline V gene data show CDR1 as MGHRA and CDR2 as YSYEKL. To note about this clonotype: Its specificity is not known.

Sequences were obtained from blood. The TCR originated in a girl under 18 with multiple sclerosis. The rearrangement joins TRBV4-1 to TRBJ1-1; D might be TRBD1 (6 bases). CDR3 loop: CASSQTGTKNTEAFF. CDR3 nucleotides: TGCGCCAGCAGCCAAACGGGGACAAAGAACACTGAAGCTTTCTTT.